The entry that follows covers one T cell receptor beta chain sequence. Which antigen it targets is not known. No much larger clonotype is one base removed from it; base qualities were not supplied. The data were taken from a study of sequential checkpoint blockade in melanoma (dated by TCRdb to 2018 to 2020). About the investigation overall: Patients were assigned by 1:1 randomization to either first-line nivolumab followed by ipilimumab (arm A) or ipilimumab followed by nivolumab (arm B). Both trial sequences were followed by maintenance nivolumab. DNA from about 99 pretreatment melanoma tumor samples was subjected to TCRbeta immunosequencing. For 20 to 25 patients, matched tumor biopsies were obtained before treatment and at week 13, following single-agent nivolumab (arm A) or ipilimumab (arm B). About 81% of the matched pre- and post-treatment tumor biopsy pairs came from the same lesion. Study-wide findings and limitations: Tumor T-cell fraction and clonality were found to correlate with PD-L1 staining and CD8+ T-cell counts but not with mutational load. Among patients in the nivolumab-first arm (arm A), tumor TIL clonality before treatment was associated with response (P = .04). Validation of the response-prediction model combining TCR metrics and mutation burden is needed in larger, independent patient cohorts. Patients whose tumor T-cell fraction and clonality increased by week 13 were about 30 times more likely to achieve clinical benefit. Within-arm analyses of tumor T-cell fraction were limited by small sample sizes and reduced statistical power.

The immunoSEQ Assay was used to immunosequence TCRbeta CDR3 regions from genomic DNA. Before high-throughput sequencing, genomic DNA was amplified using bias-controlled multiplex PCR. Under the source paper's analysis protocol: To quantify the absolute abundance of each unique TCRbeta CDR3 region, the sequences were collapsed and filtered. Clonality, defined as 1 minus Pielou's evenness, was calculated using productive rearrangements only. Tumor T-cell fraction was calculated by normalizing TCRbeta template counts to the amount of usable DNA, which was estimated from several housekeeping genes. A previously published method was used to identify clones whose frequencies were significantly greater in on-treatment samples than in baseline samples. Not all clones reach the TCRdb copy of this immuneACCESS table, which keeps in-frame sequences only. Checked studies attribute under half of the gap to unresolved V genes and leave the rest unexplained. V and J calls and clone size are given by that table; D and trimming were obtained from the DNA. The sample yields approximately 9,700 clones; 24% were counted once. About a sixth of the sample is taken by the ten largest.

V and J are truncated by 5 bases and 4 bases respectively, leaving an intervening sequence of 14 bases. Based on the germline V gene, the CDR1 and CDR2 sequences are SGHNT and YENEEA. From the cysteine up to the phenylalanine, the CDR3 has a length of 14 residues. Just the 42-base CDR3 DNA is kept, in frame starting at base 1. In light of the paper, this sample's treatment or condition label describes: randomized to nivolumab then ipilimumab (arm A) or the reverse (arm B). No trial patient had received prior DNA-damaging chemotherapy. Samples were obtained from patients with melanoma enrolled in CheckMate 064, a randomized, open-label phase II trial of sequential checkpoint blockade. Tumor TCR sequencing used genomic DNA from formalin-fixed paraffin-embedded (FFPE) tissue samples.

The chain is encoded by TRBV11-3 joined to TRBJ1-2; the D gene is unclear. The starting material was tumor tissue (inferred from file names), obtained from a patient given nivolumab and ipilimumab in sequence. The receptor was isolated from a human donor with melanoma. In nucleotides, the sequence is TGTGCCAGCAGCCCCCTTCCGGAAGCCTATGGCTACACCTTC. This gives the protein CASSPLPEAYGYTF.